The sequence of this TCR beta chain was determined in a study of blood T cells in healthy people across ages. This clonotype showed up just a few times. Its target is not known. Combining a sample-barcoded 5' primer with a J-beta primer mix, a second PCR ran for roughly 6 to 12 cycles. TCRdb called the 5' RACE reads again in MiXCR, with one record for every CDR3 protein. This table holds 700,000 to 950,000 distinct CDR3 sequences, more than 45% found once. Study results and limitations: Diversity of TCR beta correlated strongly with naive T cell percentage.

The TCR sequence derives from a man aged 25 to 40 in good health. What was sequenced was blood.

The DNA for the CDR3 is TGTGCCAGCAGCCCCACTAGCGGAACTTCCTACGAGCAGTACTTC. Protein product: CASSPTSGTSYEQYF. V and J are TRBV7-2 and TRBJ2-7, with 8 bases aligning to TRBD2. The germline CDR1 and CDR2 sequences are SGHTA and FQGNSA. V trimming: 5 bases; J trimming: 1 base; junction bases outside the gene matches: 7. CDR3 length: 15 residues. The full variable domain, in which reference TRBV7-2 and TRBJ2-7 provide the parts outside the CDR3, is GAGVSQSPSNKVTEKGKDVELRCDPISGHTALYWYRQSLGQGLEFLIYFQGNSAPDKSGLPSDRFSAERTGGSVSTLTIQRTQQEDSAVYLCASSPTSGTSYEQYFGPGTRLTVT.